This T cell receptor beta chain was retrieved from a study of T cells in Graves' hyperthyroidism and ophthalmopathy (dated by TCRdb to between 2018 and 2021). In the study overall: Peripheral blood was collected at initial diagnosis, before any treatment. To identify distinguishing TCR V-J signatures, a discovery cohort of 90 to 100 patients was used, comprising some 45 with Graves' ophthalmopathy and around 60 with stable Graves' hyperthyroidism. Whether ophthalmopathy could be predicted prospectively was tested in an independent validation cohort made up of 18 to 20 hyperthyroidism patients plus 17 patients who later progressed to ophthalmopathy. The 100 discovery patients were randomly split 7:3 into training and test sets. The study also compared thyroid tissue and blood T-cell repertoires from over 5 Graves' hyperthyroidism patients. Following sampling, methimazole starting at 30 mg daily was given to hyperthyroidism patients, and high-dose intravenous methylprednisolone was given to ophthalmopathy patients. TCR Vbeta CDR3 sequencing of roughly 140 peripheral blood samples (fewer than 45 ophthalmopathy, about 75 hyperthyroidism and roughly 17 progressor patients) is reported in the paper.

Regarding this clonotype: There is no known antigen for this receptor. The sample holds no much larger clone one base away, and base qualities are not on file.

Ophthalmopathy patients had moderately to severely active disease, with a Clinical Activity Score of 3 or more, a NOSPECS grade of 4 or more, and a disease duration of less than 3 months. Patients with uncontrolled infections, other autoimmune diseases, pregnancy or lactation were excluded. Diagnoses relied on clinical symptoms, serum thyroxine and TRAb, thyroid ultrasound and orbital computed tomography. PBMCs were isolated from more than 8 ml of fresh peripheral blood by Ficoll-Paque density gradient centrifugation. Trizol reagent was used to extract total RNA, and RNA quality was then checked on an Agilent 2100 Bioanalyzer. Broad study findings and their caveats: Sample size was not statistically predetermined, and blinding of investigators to group allocation was not performed. Most expanded thyroid clonotypes (frequency above 0.001) were also detected in blood, a finding suggesting that blood repertoires may reflect thyroid immune responses. A model built on a 13 V-J signature distinguished ophthalmopathy from stable hyperthyroidism, reaching around 87% sensitivity and 81.08% specificity in cross-validation and 80%/75% in testing. In validation, the model predicted progression to ophthalmopathy with approximately 69% sensitivity and 72% to 75% specificity, a median of approximately 6.5 months before onset.

Measured from the cysteine to the phenylalanine, the CDR3 is 16 residues long. Only the CDR3 portion is preserved as DNA: 48 bases, with reading frame beginning at the first base. Trimming costs V 2 bases and J 7 bases, and their ends lie 24 bases apart. Taken from the germline V gene (reference sequence), the CDR1 and CDR2 loops are GTSNPN and SVGIG. Amplification of TCR beta CDR3 regions was carried out from RNA transcripts. The first round of RT-PCR for the TCR CDR3 was performed with the HTBI primer set and the Qiagen OneStep RT-PCR kit. A second multiplex PCR round built the libraries, followed by size selection and purification. Sequencing of the libraries was done on an Illumina HiSeq2000 using paired-end 100 bp reads. The paper's data handling went like this. Raw data were processed with SOAPnuke, discarding reads with adapters, uncalled bases, mean Phred below 15, or no exact constant-primer or identifier match. COPE v1.2.5 was used to merge high-quality paired reads, and clonotypes were defined as unique nucleotide sequences. Clonotypes were aligned to IMGT TRBV, TRBD and TRBJ reference segments using MiTCR v1.1. The analysis was restricted to V-J combinations with a frequency above 0.0001, which together covered 99% to 99.2% of the repertoires. The TCS score was defined as the ratio of F50 (clonal expansion) to E x V (chaos), calculated using BLOSUM62-based TCRdist between CDR3 peptides within each V-J. Welch's t-statistics and random forest reduced fewer than 600 V-J features to 10 to 15, which were used in a naive Bayes classifier (R e1071). The public sequencing data were trimmed at Q25 with fastp and processed into clonotypes with MiXCR by TCRdb, which kept only in-frame beta chains. Rows with a matching CDR3 protein are joined into one entry that keeps the most common DNA and genes. TCRdb, rather than the study authors, made the V and J calls. This sample gives some 570,000 distinct CDR3 sequences in total; 15% to 20% of them show up just once. The ten biggest clones cover 15% to 20% of the sample.

The TCR was taken from a woman between 18 and 30 years old with Graves' ophthalmopathy. Input material: blood. The V and J genes are TRBV30 and TRBJ2-7; TRBD1 is a weak D gene call, 5 bases matching. The CDR3 reads as follows: CAWSPQGNFPYGEQYF. The sequenced DNA is TGTGCCTGGAGTCCCCAGGGTAACTTCCCTTATGGTGAGCAGTACTTC.